The sequence of this TCR beta chain was determined in a study of blood T cell repertoires in COVID-19 (dated by TCRdb to the early 2020s). Background on the whole study: Samples covering the acute and convalescent phases of COVID-19 were provided by collaborators in the United States, Italy and Spain. The prospective study material was composed of cDNA or gDNA derived from T cells, B-cell-depleted T cells, or PBMCs. Sample metadata almost always included a de-identified subject ID, COVID-19 status, age in years and sex. Where available, HLA class I and class II types were obtained from metadata supplied by the sample provider rather than from assay-based typing. A freely available public database, intended as a resource for researchers studying the immune response to SARS-CoV-2, is where the repertoires were released. Deeply sampled blood TCRbeta repertoires from subjects exposed to, actively infected with, or recovered from COVID-19 were included in the dataset. The samples were drawn from the first 160 participants of the ongoing ImmuneRACE study and from some 1,300 subjects provided by 6 global collaborators.

The immunoSEQ Assay, a bias-controlled multiplex PCR, was used to amplify TCRbeta CDR3 regions from genomic DNA. On the authors' methods: Within the assay, amplification of reference gene primers was used to estimate how many nucleated cells each sample contained. To quantify the absolute abundance of each unique TCRbeta CDR3 rearrangement, sequence reads were collapsed and filtered. For each sample, productive Simpson clonality was calculated by taking the square root of Simpson's diversity index across productive rearrangements. The immuneACCESS repertoire file appears here via TCRdb, limited to in-frame rearrangements. These files lack a portion of the clones; in checked studies, under half of the deficit traces to unresolved V genes, and the cause of the others is not known. V, J and clone size derive from that table, while D and trimming were established from the DNA sequence. This sample has under 300,000 clones in its table, and roughly 86% of those were observed once. The ten largest clones take up 6% to 9% of the sample.

CDR1 and CDR2, per the germline V gene, are MNHEY and SVGAGI. Compared with germline, V lacks 6 bases and J lacks 6 bases; bases without a gene match: 10. From its cysteine to its phenylalanine, the CDR3 spans 14 amino acids. The only DNA kept is the CDR3, 42 bases in frame from the first base. What the work shows at the level of the full study, not this receptor alone: The amount of clinical and demographic metadata varied by source and participant and was provided uncurated.

Collaborating institutions collected whole blood in K2EDTA tubes following their own protocols. For TCRbeta analysis, collaborators shipped samples as frozen whole blood, isolated PBMCs, or DNA extracted from either of those sample types. With regard to this clone: Its antigen is currently not known. Nothing much larger sits one base from this clone, and base qualities are not available.

The sample consisted of peripheral blood. Recombination connected TRBV6-5 to TRBJ1-2; a stretch of 7 junction bases matches TRBD1. This clonotype was sampled from a woman aged 70-85 years with active or convalescent COVID-19. Here is the DNA: TGTGCCAGCAGCCCACCCAGGGGGGATCATGGCTACACCTTC. The encoded protein is CASSPPRGDHGYTF.